This T cell receptor (beta chain) was captured by sequencing in a study of T cell responses to AZD1222 COVID-19 vaccine. Assay: immunoSEQ multiplex PCR; the TCRdb copy retains only in-frame clones and omits some. Here the sample spans 75,000 to 100,000 clones, around nine tenths being singletons. The CDR3 loop spans 16 amino acids. Unmatched junction bases numbered 5, after V lost 1 base and J lost 1 base. Germline values: CDR1 LGHDT, CDR2 YNNKEL (reference sequence). The rearrangement uses TRBV3-1 (or the pseudogene TRBV3-2) and TRBJ2-3; TRBD2 agrees at 7 bases. The TCR comes from an adult in good health. The sample here was peripheral blood, taken on day 0 of AZD1222 vaccination. The CDR3 protein is CASSQGAAGGTDTQYF. The CDR3, as DNA: TGTGCCAGCAGCCAAGGGGCTGCGGGGGGCACAGATACGCAGTATTTT.